Listed here are 10 T cell receptor beta chains from one sample, sequenced in a study of T cell responses to AZD1222 COVID-19 vaccine. Sequenced by immunoSEQ multiplex PCR; TCRdb stores in-frame clones only, minus some. This sample carries about 110,000 clones, around nine tenths of them seen once, and the ten largest clones take roughly 3.2%. Source: peripheral blood, taken on day 0 of AZD1222 vaccination. The receptor source for this set is an adult in good health.

The chain couples TRBV7-3 to TRBJ2-1; the D is unclear. Per the germline V gene, CDR1 is SGHTA and CDR2 is FQGTGA. This CDR3 has 14 residues. Trimming pared 5 bases from V and 4 bases from J, leaving 12 bases between. As DNA, the CDR3 is TGTGCCAGCAGCCCTGGCATGGAATACAATGAGCAGTTCTTC. As protein: CASSPGMEYNEQFF.

The V and J genes are TRBV13 and TRBJ1-1; 9 bases are shared with TRBD1. CDR3 length: 15 amino acids. CDR1 is PRHDT, CDR2 FYEKMQ, per germline (reference sequence). After removal of 3 bases from V and 4 bases from J, the junction contained 6 bases not matched to a gene. The CDR3, as DNA: TGTGCCAGCAGCTTCAACAGGGGGCGCCCCACTGAAGCTTTCTTT. It is translated as CASSFNRGRPTEAFF.

The table lists this clone with a few counts. The chain couples TRBV5-1 to TRBJ2-7; 8 bases fit TRBD1. From germline, CDR1 is SGHRS and CDR2 YFSETQ. Unmatched junction bases numbered 9, after V lost 7 bases and J lost 3 bases. CDR3 length: 14 amino acids. The CDR3 nucleotides read TGCGCCAGCGAACCCGGGACAGGCGACTACGAGCAGTACTTC. The encoded protein is CASEPGTGDYEQYF.

V is TRBV19 and J is TRBJ2-2; D is undetermined. The V end was cut by 2 bases, the J end by 6 bases, with 13 bases between. Germline-derived CDR1 and CDR2 are LNHDA and SQIVND (reference sequence). The length of the CDR3 is 15 residues. CDR3 DNA: TGTGCCAGTAGTATAAGACGGGTCGGGCCCGGGGAGCTGTTTTTT. Translated: CASSIRRVGPGELFF.

The rearrangement links TRBV2 to TRBJ2-5, with a weak D call TRBD1 (5 bases). V was trimmed by 5 bases and J by 4 bases, leaving 17 bases between them. This CDR3 comprises 15 residues. Per the germline V gene, CDR1 is SNHLY and CDR2 is FYNNEI. The CDR3 DNA follows: TGTGCCAGCAGTCCACCAGATCAGGGATCAGAGACCCAGTACTTC. Translating it yields CASSPPDQGSETQYF.

The table lists this clone with a few counts. The V and J genes are TRBV2 and TRBJ2-5; D call uncertain. The CDR3 totals 11 residues. Germline V gene lookup returns CDR1 SNHLY and CDR2 FYNNEI. The V end was cut by 5 bases, the J end by 5 bases, with 6 bases between. CDR3 sequence: CASSPRETQYF. CDR3 in DNA: TGTGCCAGCAGTCCAAGGGAGACCCAGTACTTC.

The CDR3: CASSPAGGNYGYTF. The CDR3, as DNA: TGTGCCAGCAGCCCGGCAGGGGGAAACTATGGCTACACCTTC. The chain is built from TRBV3-1 (or the pseudogene TRBV3-2) and TRBJ1-2, with 7 bases aligning to TRBD1. V was pared by 4 bases and J by 2 bases, with 4 bases of the junction left unmatched. The CDR3 totals 14 residues. Germline lookup yields CDR1 LGHDT and CDR2 YNNKEL (reference sequence).

The chain carries TRBV7-9 and TRBJ2-2; perhaps TRBD2 as D (6 bases). CDR1 is SEHNR, CDR2 FQNEAQ, per germline (reference sequence). The CDR3 extends over 15 amino acids. Trimming shortened V by 0 bases and J by 6 bases, and 11 bases separated the two germline ends. CDR3 residues: CASSLAIGEAGELFF. CDR3 in DNA: TGTGCCAGCAGCTTAGCGATTGGGGAGGCCGGGGAGCTGTTTTTT.

The chain links TRBV28 to TRBJ1-5, with a weak D call TRBD1 (5 bases). Germline loops: CDR1 MDHEN, CDR2 SYDVKM. V lost 2 bases and J lost 1, with 6 bases in between. The CDR3 has 14 residues. CDR3: CASSLHRSNQPQHF. CDR3 nucleotides: TGTGCCAGCAGTTTACACAGGAGCAATCAGCCCCAGCATTTT.

There are a few counts of this clone. The chain carries TRBV27 and TRBJ2-5; D uncertain. Germline V gives CDR1 MNHEY, CDR2 SMNVEV (reference sequence). This CDR3 region has 12 residues. V shed 5 bases and J shed 5 bases, with 9 bases lying between them. CDR3 bases: TGTGCCAGCAGTCGGTATGGGGAGACCCAGTACTTC. This gives the protein CASSRYGETQYF.